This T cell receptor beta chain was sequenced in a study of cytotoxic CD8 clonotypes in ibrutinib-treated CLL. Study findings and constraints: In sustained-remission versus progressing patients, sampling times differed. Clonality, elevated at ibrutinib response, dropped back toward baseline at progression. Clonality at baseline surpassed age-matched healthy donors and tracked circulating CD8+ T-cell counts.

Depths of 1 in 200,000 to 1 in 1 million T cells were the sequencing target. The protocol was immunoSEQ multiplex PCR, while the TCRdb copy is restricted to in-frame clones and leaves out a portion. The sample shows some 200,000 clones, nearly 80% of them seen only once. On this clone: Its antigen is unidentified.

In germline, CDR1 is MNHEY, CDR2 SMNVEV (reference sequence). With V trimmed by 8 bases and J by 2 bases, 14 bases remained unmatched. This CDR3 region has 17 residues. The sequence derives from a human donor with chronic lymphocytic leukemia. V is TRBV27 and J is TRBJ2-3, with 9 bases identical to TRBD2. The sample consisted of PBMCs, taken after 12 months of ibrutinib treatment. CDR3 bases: TGTGCCAGCGGACGACCAGACCTAGCGGGGATCACAGATACGCAGTATTTT. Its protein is CASGRPDLAGITDTQYF.